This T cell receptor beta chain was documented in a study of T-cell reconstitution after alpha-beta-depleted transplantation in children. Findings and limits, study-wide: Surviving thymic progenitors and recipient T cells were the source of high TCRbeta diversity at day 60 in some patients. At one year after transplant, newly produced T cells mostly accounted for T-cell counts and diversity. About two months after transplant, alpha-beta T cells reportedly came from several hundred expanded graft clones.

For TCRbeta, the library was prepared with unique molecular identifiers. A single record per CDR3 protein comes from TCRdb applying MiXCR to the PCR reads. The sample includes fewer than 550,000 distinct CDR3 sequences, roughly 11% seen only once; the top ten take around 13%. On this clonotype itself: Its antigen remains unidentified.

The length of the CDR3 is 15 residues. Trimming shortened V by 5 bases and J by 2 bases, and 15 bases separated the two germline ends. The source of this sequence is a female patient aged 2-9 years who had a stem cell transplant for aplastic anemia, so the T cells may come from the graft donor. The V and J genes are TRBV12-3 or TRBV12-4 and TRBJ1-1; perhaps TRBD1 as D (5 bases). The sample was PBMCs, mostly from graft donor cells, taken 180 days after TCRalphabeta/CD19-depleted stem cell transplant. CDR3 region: CASSGRGRHNTEAFF. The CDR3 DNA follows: TGTGCCAGCAGTGGGAGGGGACGGCACAACACTGAAGCTTTCTTT.